The T cell receptor beta chain described here comes from a study of identical twins. Germline CDR1 and CDR2: SGHAT and FQDESV (reference sequence). The CDR3 has 13 residues. The V gene lost 6 bases and the J gene lost 1 base, with 6 bases spanning the gap. There are many counts of this clonotype. Every donor was a healthy Caucasian. MiXCR, run by TCRdb on the 5' RACE reads, gives a single entry per CDR3 protein. This sample has 350,000 or so distinct CDR3 sequences; 7% to 9.5% occur once, and the top ten carry about 8.1%. Material: naive T cells sorted from blood. This clonotype originated in a woman in her fifties or sixties in good health. This sequence joins TRBV11-1 and TRBJ2-2; D not certain. CDR3 DNA sequence: TGTGCCAGCAGACTAAAGAACACCGGGGAGCTGTTTTTT. Translated: CASRLKNTGELFF.